The 4 T cell receptor beta chains below all came from one sample that was sequenced in a study of blood T cell repertoires in COVID-19. Repertoires were generated with immunoSEQ multiplex PCR, while TCRdb's copy carries only in-frame clones and drops some. The sample yields roughly 150,000 clones, roughly 80% seen once. Specimen: PBMCs or T cells enriched from blood (not recorded which). The receptors shown here come from a woman aged 18-29 years who had been exposed to COVID-19.

The gene calls are TRBV30 and TRBJ1-4; 9 bases are a match to TRBD1. The CDR3 consists of 13 residues. CDR1 and CDR2 (germline): GTSNPN, SVGIG (reference sequence). V trimming: 3 bases; J trimming: 6 bases; junction bases outside the gene matches: 2. The CDR3 DNA reads as TGTGCCTGGAGCCGGGACAGGGATGAAAAACTGTTTTTT. Encoded protein: CAWSRDRDEKLFF.

The genes are TRBV18 and TRBJ1-6, with D unresolved. CDR1 is KGHSH and CDR2 is LQKENI in the germline V gene. The CDR3 has 17 residues. V dropped 0 bases and J dropped 7 bases, with 16 bases sitting between them. The CDR3 nucleotides read TGTGCCAGCTCACCACCGTCCGGGAATAGCCTCAATTCACCCCTCCACTTT. Translation: CASSPPSGNSLNSPLHF. The full variable domain, rest sourced from reference TRBV18 and TRBJ1-6, is NAGVMQNPRHLVRRRGQEARLRCSPMKGHSHVYWYRQLPEEGLKFMVYLQKENIIDESGMPKERFSAEFPKEGPSILRIQQVVRGDSAAYFCASSPPSGNSLNSPLHFGNGTRLTVT.

The chain employs TRBV2 and TRBJ2-3, with D tentatively TRBD1 (5 bases). Germline-derived CDR1 and CDR2 are SNHLY and FYNNEI. Trimming left V 0 bases short and J 5 bases short, with 12 bases between. There are 15 residues in the CDR3. The CDR3 is CASSEAQIRGDTQYF. The CDR3 region has the DNA TGTGCCAGCAGTGAAGCCCAAATAAGGGGAGATACGCAGTATTTT.

To note about this clone: At one end, the junction sequence differs from germline, possibly due to a read error. This chain connects TRBV23-1 to TRBJ1-2; the match to TRBD1 covers 8 bases. TRBV23-1 is assigned to the ORF class and has an uncertain function. The CDR3 consists of 12 residues. The CDR3 region is CAGRQGIDGYTF. DNA of the CDR3: TGCGCCGGCAGACAGGGGATAGATGGCTACACCTTC.